These 7 T cell receptor beta chains were sequenced from one sample in a study of graft-versus-host responses after intestinal transplantation. Their antigen targets remain unknown. Generated by immunoSEQ multiplex PCR, the TCRdb table keeps only in-frame clones and is missing some. The sample includes 90,000 to 130,000 clones, 93% of them seen just once. Sequenced material: unstimulated CD8+ T cells sorted from spleen or lymph node cells, taken before transplant. The receptors derive from a human donor who was the organ donor for an intestinal transplant.

The CDR3 DNA follows: TGTGCCAGCAGTGTAGCGGGAGCCCCCTACGAGCAGTACTTC. It translates to CASSVAGAPYEQYF. The chain employs TRBV6-1 and TRBJ2-7, with 9 bases matching TRBD2. V dropped 4 bases and J dropped 2; count of bases not matched to a gene: 3. CDR3 length: 14 amino acids. Germline lookup yields CDR1 MNHNS and CDR2 SASEGT.

With respect to this clone: Germline is not matched at one junction end, which may reflect a read error. The CDR3 DNA sequence: TGTGCTAGCAGCGTGGACCCAACGGGGGAGACCCAGTACTTC. This sequence encodes CASSVDPTGETQYF. The V and J genes are TRBV7-7 and TRBJ2-5; a possible D gene is TRBD2 (5 bases). The CDR3 extends over 14 amino acids. Germline CDR1 and CDR2: SSHAT and FNYEAQ (reference sequence).

This clone was seen only a few times. The chain combines TRBV19 with TRBJ2-7, with 13 bases aligning to TRBD2. Germline-derived CDR1 and CDR2 are LNHDA and SQIVND (reference sequence). The J segment lost 2 bases and the V segment lost 7 bases, leaving 8 bases of the junction unmatched. The CDR3 sequence is 16 residues long. In DNA form, the CDR3 reads TGTGCCAGTACCCCCTCCGGACTAGCGGGAGCCTACGAGCAGTACTTC. It translates to CASTPSGLAGAYEQYF. Full variable domain (missing parts from reference TRBV19 and TRBJ2-7): DGGITQSPKYLFRKEGQNVTLSCEQNLNHDAMYWYRQDPGQGLRLIYYSQIVNDFQKGDIAEGYSVSREKKESFPLTVTSAQKNPTAFYLCASTPSGLAGAYEQYFGPGTRLTVT.

The chain recombines TRBV6-1 with TRBJ2-2; TRBD2 might be the D (6 bases). Germline assignment: CDR1 MNHNS and CDR2 SASEGT. This CDR3 contains 13 residues. V lost 3 bases and J 6 bases, leaving 8 bases between the germline ends. DNA of the CDR3: TGTGCCAGCAGTGAGGAGGGACCCGGGGAGCTGTTTTTT. Its protein is CASSEEGPGELFF.

This clone was detected only once. The chain has TRBV27 and TRBJ2-5; possible D gene TRBD1, 6 bases. V was pared by 0 bases and J by 5 bases, with 10 bases between. Germline V lookup: CDR1 MNHEY, CDR2 SMNVEV (reference sequence). This CDR3 is built from 14 residues. The CDR3 nucleotides read TGTGCCAGCAGTTTATCTACAGGGAGTGAGACCCAGTACTTC. Translation gives CASSLSTGSETQYF.

This clone showed up just once. The V and J genes are TRBV5-6 and TRBJ2-1, with 9 bases fitting TRBD1. The CDR3 extends over 12 amino acids. Trimming took 5 bases from V and 8 from J; bases not matched to a gene: 2. In germline, CDR1 is SGHDT, CDR2 YYEEEE. The CDR3 nucleotides are TGTGCCAGCAGTGACAGGGGGTATGAGCAGTTCTTC. Protein sequence: CASSDRGYEQFF.

Turning to this clone: The sample contains more than one DNA sequence encoding this CDR3. The CDR3 region has the DNA TGTGCCAGTAGCCCCGGGGGGGGCTATGGCTACACCTTC. Protein sequence: CASSPGGGYGYTF. V usage is TRBV19 and J usage is TRBJ1-2, with a tentative D call TRBD1 (5 bases). There are 13 residues in the CDR3. Trimming shortened V by 6 bases and J by 4 bases, and 12 bases separated the two germline ends. Germline CDR1 LNHDA, CDR2 SQIVND (reference sequence).